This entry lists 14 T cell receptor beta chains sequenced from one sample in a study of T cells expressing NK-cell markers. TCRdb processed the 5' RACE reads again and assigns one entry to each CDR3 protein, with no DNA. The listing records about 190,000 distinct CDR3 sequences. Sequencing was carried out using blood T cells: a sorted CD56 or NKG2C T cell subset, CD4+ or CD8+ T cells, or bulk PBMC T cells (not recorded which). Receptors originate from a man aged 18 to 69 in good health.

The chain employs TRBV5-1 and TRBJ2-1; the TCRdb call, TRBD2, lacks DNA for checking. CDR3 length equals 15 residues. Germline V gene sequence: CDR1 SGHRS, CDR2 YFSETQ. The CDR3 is CASSLEGALGNEQFF.

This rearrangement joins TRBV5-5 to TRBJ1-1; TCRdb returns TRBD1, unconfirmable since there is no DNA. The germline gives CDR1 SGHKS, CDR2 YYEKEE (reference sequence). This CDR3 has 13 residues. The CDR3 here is CASSEYRGTEAFF.

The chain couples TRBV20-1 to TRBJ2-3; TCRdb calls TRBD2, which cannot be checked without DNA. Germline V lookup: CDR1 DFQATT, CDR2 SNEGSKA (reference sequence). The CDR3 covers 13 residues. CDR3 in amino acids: CSVRTSGGYTQYF.

The CDR3 protein is CASRPGWPGGLNEQFF. V and J are TRBV12-3 or TRBV12-4 and TRBJ2-1; the D gene TCRdb calls, TRBD1, cannot be checked with no DNA. This CDR3 region has 16 residues.

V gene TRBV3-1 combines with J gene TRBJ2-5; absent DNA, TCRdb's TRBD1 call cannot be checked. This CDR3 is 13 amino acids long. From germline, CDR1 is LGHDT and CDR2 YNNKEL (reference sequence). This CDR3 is CASSQTGGETQYF.

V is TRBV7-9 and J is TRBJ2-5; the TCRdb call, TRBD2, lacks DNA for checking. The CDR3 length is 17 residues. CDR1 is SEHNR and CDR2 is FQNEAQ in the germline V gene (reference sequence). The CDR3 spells CASSLPDTSGLQETQYF.

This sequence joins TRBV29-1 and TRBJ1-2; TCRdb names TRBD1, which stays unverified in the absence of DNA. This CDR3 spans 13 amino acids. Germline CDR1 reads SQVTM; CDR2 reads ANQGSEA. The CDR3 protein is CSVTPGRSYGYTF.

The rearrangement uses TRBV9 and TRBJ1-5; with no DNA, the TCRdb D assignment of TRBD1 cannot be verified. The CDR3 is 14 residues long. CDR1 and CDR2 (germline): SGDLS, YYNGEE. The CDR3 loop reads CASSVGDLWGPQHF.

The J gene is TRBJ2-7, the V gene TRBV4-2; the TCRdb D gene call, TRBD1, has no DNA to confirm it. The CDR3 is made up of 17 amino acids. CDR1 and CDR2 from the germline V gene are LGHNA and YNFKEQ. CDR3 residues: CASSQDWGEKGSHEQYF.

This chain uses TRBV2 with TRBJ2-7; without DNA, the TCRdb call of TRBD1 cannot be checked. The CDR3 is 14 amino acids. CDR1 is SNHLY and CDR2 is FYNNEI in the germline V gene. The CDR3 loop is CASNEMGDRGEQYF.

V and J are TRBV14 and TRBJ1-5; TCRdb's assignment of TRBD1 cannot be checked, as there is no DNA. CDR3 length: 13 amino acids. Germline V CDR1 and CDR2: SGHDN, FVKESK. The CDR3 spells CASSQGAWEPQHF.

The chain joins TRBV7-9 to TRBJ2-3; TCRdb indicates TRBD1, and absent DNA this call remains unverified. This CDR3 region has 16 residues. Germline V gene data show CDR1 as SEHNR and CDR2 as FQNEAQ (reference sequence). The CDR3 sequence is CASSPMTGKGTDTQYF. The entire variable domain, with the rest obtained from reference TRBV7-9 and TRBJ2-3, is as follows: DTGVSQNPRHKITKRGQNVTFRCDPISEHNRLYWYRQTLGQGPEFLTYFQNEAQLEKSRLLSDRFSAERPKGSFSTLEIQRTEQGDSAMYLCASSPMTGKGTDTQYFGPGTRLTVL.

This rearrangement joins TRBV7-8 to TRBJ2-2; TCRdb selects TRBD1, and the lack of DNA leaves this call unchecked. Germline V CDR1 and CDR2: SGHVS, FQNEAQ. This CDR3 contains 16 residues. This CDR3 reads CASSIPGQGITGELFF.

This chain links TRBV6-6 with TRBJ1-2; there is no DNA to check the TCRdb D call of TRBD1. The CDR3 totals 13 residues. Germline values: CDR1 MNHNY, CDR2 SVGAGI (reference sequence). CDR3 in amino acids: CASNPGNDYGYTF.